The T cell receptor (beta chain) under discussion was sequenced for a study of OX40 agonist ivuxolimab in advanced cancers. On the study more broadly: Aged roughly 23 to 80 with a mean of approximately 60 years, they were approximately 79% male. Approximately 41% of patients had received prior checkpoint inhibitor therapy.

Broader study findings: There was clonal expansion of CD4+ and CD8+ blood T cells by week 6 at 0.1 to 3.0 mg/kg. More expanded clones were found, on average, in CD8+ than in CD4+ T cells.

This table comes from immunoSEQ multiplex PCR, and its TCRdb copy is limited to in-frame clones, with some not included. The sample consists of tens of thousands of clones, approximately 91% of them appearing once. As concerns this clone: Its cognate antigen is unknown.

The CDR3 runs 16 residues. V was shortened by 2 bases and J by 4 bases, with 18 bases between the two germline ends. Germline CDR1 and CDR2: MDHEN and SYDVKM. This sequence originates from an adult with an advanced solid tumor such as melanoma, head and neck, liver or kidney cancer. This chain joins TRBV28 and TRBJ2-7; D is perhaps TRBD1 or TRBD2 (5 bases each). The input for sequencing was CD4+ or CD8+ T cells sorted from blood, taken in a trial of the OX40 agonist ivuxolimab. This chain's CDR3 is CASSLRYGTRDYEQYF. In DNA form, the CDR3 reads TGTGCCAGCAGTTTACGCTACGGGACGCGAGATTACGAGCAGTACTTC.